These 10 T cell receptor beta chains were sequenced from one sample in a study of blood T cell repertoires in COVID-19. Clones were read by immunoSEQ multiplex PCR, and TCRdb kept only the in-frame ones, dropping some. The repertoire holds some 290,000 clones, with about 88% as singletons. Material for sequencing was peripheral blood. These receptors were collected from a man aged 18 to 29 with active or convalescent COVID-19.

The CDR3 DNA sequence: TGTGCCAGCAGTTCACAGGGGGCGCGTGGCTACACCTTC. Its protein product is CASSSQGARGYTF. The gene calls are TRBV28 and TRBJ1-2; 9 positions agree with TRBD1. The CDR3 has 13 amino acids. The J segment lost 7 bases and the V segment lost 4 bases, leaving 4 bases of the junction unmatched. Germline CDR1 and CDR2: MDHEN and SYDVKM.

This clone was seen only a few times. V usage is TRBV7-2 and J usage is TRBJ1-5; D may be TRBD1 (6 bases). V lost 3 bases and J 0 bases, leaving 9 bases between the germline ends. This CDR3 spans 15 amino acids. Germline CDR1 reads SGHTA; CDR2 reads FQGNSA. CDR3 nucleotide sequence: TGTGCCAGCAGCTTCAAGACAGGTAGCAATCAGCCCCAGCATTTT. Amino acids: CASSFKTGSNQPQHF. The full variable domain, in which reference TRBV7-2 and TRBJ1-5 provide the parts outside the CDR3, is GAGVSQSPSNKVTEKGKDVELRCDPISGHTALYWYRQSLGQGLEFLIYFQGNSAPDKSGLPSDRFSAERTGGSVSTLTIQRTQQEDSAVYLCASSFKTGSNQPQHFGDGTRLSIL.

V gene TRBV21-1 combines with J gene TRBJ2-7; TRBD2 is the table's D call and was not checked against the DNA. TRBV21-1 is recorded as a pseudogene. The CDR3 contains 12 residues. The CDR3 here is CASSTLSYEQYF. CDR3 in DNA: TGTGCCAGCAGCACCCTGTCCTACGAGCAGTACTTC.

CDR3 coding DNA: TGTGCCATCACCCCTAATGGGGCGGGGGGGAGCTCCTACAATGAGCAGTTCTTC. Amino acids: CAITPNGAGGSSYNEQFF. The V call is TRBV10-3, the J call TRBJ2-1; TRBD2 matches 9 bases. V shed 7 bases, J shed 0 bases, and the junction held 13 bases outside the gene matches. The CDR3 extends over 18 amino acids. Looked up from germline, CDR1 is ENHRY and CDR2 is SYGVKD.

This chain connects TRBV7-6 to TRBJ1-1, with D tentatively TRBD1 (6 bases). The germline V gene has CDR1 SGHVS and CDR2 FNYEAQ. This CDR3 comprises 16 residues. With 7 bases removed from V and 3 bases from J, the gap between germline ends came to 21 bases. The CDR3 DNA sequence: TGTGCCAGCATCGACCGCGGGGGGGCGCAAGACACTGAAGCTTTCTTT. Amino acids: CASIDRGGAQDTEAFF.

There are a few counts of this clone. The V call is TRBV12-5, the J call TRBJ1-1, with D unclear. Per germline, CDR1 LGHNT and CDR2 FRNRAP. Trimming stripped 4 bases from V and 5 bases from J, with 14 bases between. The CDR3 consists of 14 residues. CDR3 loop: CASGYGTGNTEAFF. Written as DNA, the CDR3 is TGTGCTAGTGGTTACGGCACGGGGAATACTGAAGCTTTCTTT. Using reference TRBV12-5 and TRBJ1-1 for the parts outside the CDR3, the full variable domain is DARVTQTPRHKVTEMGQEVTMRCQPILGHNTVFWYRQTMMQGLELLAYFRNRAPLDDSGMPKDRFSAEMPDATLATLKIQPSEPRDSAVYFCASGYGTGNTEAFFGQGTRLTVV.

This sequence joins TRBV7-6 and TRBJ1-3; no definite D call. Per germline, CDR1 SGHVS and CDR2 FNYEAQ. V was cut by 1 base and J by 2 bases, with 12 bases left in between. This CDR3 is 16 amino acids long. CDR3 nucleotides: TGTGCCAGCAGCTTAGGCTCCACCGGGGCTGGAAACACCATATATTTT. The encoded protein is CASSLGSTGAGNTIYF. Drawing the rest from reference TRBV7-6 and TRBJ1-3, the complete variable domain is GAGVSQSPRYKVTKRGQDVALRCDPISGHVSLYWYRQALGQGPEFLTYFNYEAQQDKSGLPNDRFSAERPEGSISTLTIQRTEQRDSAMYRCASSLGSTGAGNTIYFGEGSWLTVV.

The chain uses TRBV30 and TRBJ2-7; 9 bases match TRBD2. The CDR3 length is 14 residues. CDR1 GTSNPN and CDR2 SVGIG come from the germline V gene (reference sequence). V lost 2 bases, J lost 2 bases, and 4 bases stayed unmatched. As DNA, the CDR3 is TGTGCCTGGAGTACTAGCGGGCCAACCTACGAGCAGTACTTC. It is translated as CAWSTSGPTYEQYF.

This clone turned up a few times. The chain carries TRBV7-9 and TRBJ1-4, with TRBD1 matching over 8 bases. The ends lost 5 bases at V and 4 bases at J; junction bases unmatched: 6. This CDR3 comprises 15 residues. Per germline, CDR1 SEHNR and CDR2 FQNEAQ (reference sequence). CDR3 amino acids: CASSLGQGRNEKLFF. The CDR3 region has the DNA TGTGCCAGCAGCCTCGGACAGGGTCGTAATGAAAAACTGTTTTTT. Filled out from reference TRBV7-9 and TRBJ1-4, the complete variable domain reads DTGVSQNPRHKITKRGQNVTFRCDPISEHNRLYWYRQTLGQGPEFLTYFQNEAQLEKSRLLSDRFSAERPKGSFSTLEIQRTEQGDSAMYLCASSLGQGRNEKLFFGSGTQLSVL.

This chain joins TRBV7-9 and TRBJ1-1; D unclear. The ends were cut back, 4 bases at V and 1 base at J, with 19 bases in the middle. The germline V gene encodes CDR1 SEHNR and CDR2 FQNEAQ (reference sequence). The CDR3 is 17 amino acids. As DNA, the CDR3 is TGTGCCAGCAGCTGGGCCCTTGGTCAAAACGAGAACACTGAAGCTTTCTTT. This codes for CASSWALGQNENTEAFF. The complete variable domain, with remaining parts taken from reference TRBV7-9 and TRBJ1-1, reads DTGVSQNPRHKITKRGQNVTFRCDPISEHNRLYWYRQTLGQGPEFLTYFQNEAQLEKSRLLSDRFSAERPKGSFSTLEIQRTEQGDSAMYLCASSWALGQNENTEAFFGQGTRLTVV.